The entry below gives a single TCR beta chain sequence along with its context. V was shortened by 5 bases and J by 2 bases, with 16 bases between the two germline ends. CDR3 length: 16 amino acids. The germline V gene encodes CDR1 ENHRY and CDR2 SYGVKD. A multiplex PCR was run with 60 Vbeta primers and 13 Jbeta primers. The assay was immunoSEQ multiplex PCR, and TCRdb's table has in-frame clones only and misses some. This sample's table reports roughly 70,000 clones. This specimen comes from a study of cytomegalovirus exposure and HLA in healthy donors. Study-level background: Findings of an earlier analysis included roughly 110 million unique TCR beta sequences from roughly 180 million T cells.

This chain joins TRBV10-3 and TRBJ1-5, with a weak D call TRBD1 (5 bases). The TCR sequence derives from a man in his forties in good health and CMV-seronegative. The sequenced sample was PBMCs. This CDR3 is CAISNGHVIRNQPQHF. In nucleotides, the CDR3 is TGTGCCATCAGTAACGGACACGTCATTCGCAATCAGCCCCAGCATTTT.